Each of the 5 T cell receptor beta chains below was sequenced from the same sample in a study of T cell repertoires in cytomegalovirus infection. Their antigens are not known. TCRdb called the reads again in MiXCR, with one record for every CDR3 protein. The table records roughly 800,000 distinct CDR3 sequences, 29% of them present only once. This specimen consisted of cultured CD8+ T cells from PBMCs, obtained from culture after CMV antigen stimulation. These receptors were obtained from a human donor in good health (CMV status not recorded). Some clones in this sample may be carry-over from other donors' samples.

The chain recombines TRBV2 with TRBJ2-1; D gene uncertain. Trimming took 7 bases from V and 6 from J, leaving 7 bases between them. The CDR3 contains 11 residues. Per germline, CDR1 SNHLY and CDR2 FYNNEI. The DNA of the CDR3 is TGTGCCAGCACCTACACCAATGAGCAGTTCTTC. This encodes CASTYTNEQFF.

The chain links TRBV28 to TRBJ1-2; 9 bases match TRBD1. Trimming removed 5 bases from V and 4 bases from J; junction bases left unmatched: 8. The CDR3 length is 15 residues. Germline V lookup: CDR1 MDHEN, CDR2 SYDVKM. CDR3 nucleotide sequence: TGTGCCAGCAGTAGCACAGGGGGCGGTTCCTATGGCTACACCTTC. It translates to CASSSTGGGSYGYTF.

This chain uses TRBV7-9 with TRBJ2-3, with TRBD2 as a possible D gene (7 bases). The germline V gene has CDR1 SEHNR and CDR2 FQNEAQ (reference sequence). Trimming took 3 bases from V and 8 from J, leaving 15 bases between them. The CDR3 consists of 14 residues. The CDR3 bases are TGTGCCAGCAGCTTTTTAAACAGGGAGGGTACGCAGTATTTT. Protein: CASSFLNREGTQYF.

This clonotype was counted between two and nine times. V is TRBV19 and J is TRBJ2-1; unclear D gene. Germline V CDR1 and CDR2: LNHDA, SQIVND (reference sequence). The CDR3 extends over 15 amino acids. V gave up 3 bases and J gave up 6 bases, with 15 bases separating them. The CDR3 DNA reads TGTGCCAGTAGTATTGCCTTACGGCGACTCAATGAGCAGTTCTTC. Translating gives CASSIALRRLNEQFF.

The chain uses TRBV7-9 and TRBJ2-7; D tentatively reads TRBD1 or TRBD2 (5 bases each). Germline V gives CDR1 SEHNR, CDR2 FQNEAQ (reference sequence). Trimming took off 5 bases at V and 3 bases at J, with 17 bases between the two ends. This CDR3 comprises 15 residues. The CDR3 loop is CASSGDPRGNYEQYF. The CDR3 region has the DNA TGTGCCAGCAGCGGGGACCCGAGGGGAAACTACGAGCAGTACTTC.